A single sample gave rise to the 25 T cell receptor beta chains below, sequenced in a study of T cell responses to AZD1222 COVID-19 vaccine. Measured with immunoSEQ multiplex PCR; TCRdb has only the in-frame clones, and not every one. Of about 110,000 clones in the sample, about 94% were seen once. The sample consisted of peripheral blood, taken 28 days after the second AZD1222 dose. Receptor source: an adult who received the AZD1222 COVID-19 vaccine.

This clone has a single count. The CDR3 loop is CASSLGQNNEKLFF. As DNA, the CDR3 is TGCGCCAGCAGCTTGGGACAGAACAATGAAAAACTGTTTTTT. This chain links TRBV5-1 with TRBJ1-4; D possibly corresponds to TRBD1 (5 bases). The germline CDR1 and CDR2 sequences are SGHRS and YFSETQ. The ends were cut back, 0 bases at V and 5 bases at J, with 8 bases in the middle. This CDR3 is built from 14 residues.

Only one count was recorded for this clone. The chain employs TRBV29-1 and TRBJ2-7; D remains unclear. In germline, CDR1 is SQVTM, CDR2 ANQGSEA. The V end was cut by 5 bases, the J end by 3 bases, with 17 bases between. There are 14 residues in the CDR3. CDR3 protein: CSVLISIPFYEQYF. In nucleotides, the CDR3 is TGCAGCGTTCTAATTTCGATACCATTCTACGAGCAGTACTTC.

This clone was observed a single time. This chain's CDR3 is CASSIMGGTSAKNIQYF. Written as DNA, the CDR3 is TGTGCCAGTAGTATAATGGGGGGGACTTCGGCCAAAAACATTCAGTACTTC. V gene TRBV19 combines with J gene TRBJ2-4, with 7 nucleotides matching TRBD2. Unmatched junction bases numbered 8, after V lost 2 bases and J lost 1 base. Per the germline V gene, CDR1 is LNHDA and CDR2 is SQIVND (reference sequence). The CDR3 is made up of 17 amino acids.

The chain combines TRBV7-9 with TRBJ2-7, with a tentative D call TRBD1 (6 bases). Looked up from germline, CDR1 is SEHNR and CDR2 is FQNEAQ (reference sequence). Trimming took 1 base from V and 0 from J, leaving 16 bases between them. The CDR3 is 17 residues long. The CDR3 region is CASSLGAGARGSYEQYF. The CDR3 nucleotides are TGTGCCAGCAGCTTAGGGGCCGGAGCCAGGGGCTCCTACGAGCAGTACTTC.

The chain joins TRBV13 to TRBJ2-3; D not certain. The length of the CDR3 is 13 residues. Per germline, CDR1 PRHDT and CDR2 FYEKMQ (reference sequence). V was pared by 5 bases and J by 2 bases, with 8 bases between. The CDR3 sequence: CASSQTYTDTQYF. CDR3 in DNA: TGTGCCAGCAGCCAGACGTACACAGATACGCAGTATTTT.

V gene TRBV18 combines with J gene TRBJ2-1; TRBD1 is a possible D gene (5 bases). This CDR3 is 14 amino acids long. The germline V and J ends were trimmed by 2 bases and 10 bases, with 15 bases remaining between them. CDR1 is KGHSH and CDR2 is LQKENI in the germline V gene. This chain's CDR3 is CASSPGAPEDEQFF. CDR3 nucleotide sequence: TGTGCCAGCTCACCAGGGGCCCCTGAGGACGAGCAGTTCTTC.

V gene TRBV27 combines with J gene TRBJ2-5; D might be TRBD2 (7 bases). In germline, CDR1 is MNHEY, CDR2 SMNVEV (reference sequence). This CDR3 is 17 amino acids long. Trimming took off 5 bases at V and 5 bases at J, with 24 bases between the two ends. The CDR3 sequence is CASSNPRGGGRGETQYF. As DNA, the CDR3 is TGTGCCAGCAGTAACCCTCGCGGGGGCGGGAGAGGTGAGACCCAGTACTTC.

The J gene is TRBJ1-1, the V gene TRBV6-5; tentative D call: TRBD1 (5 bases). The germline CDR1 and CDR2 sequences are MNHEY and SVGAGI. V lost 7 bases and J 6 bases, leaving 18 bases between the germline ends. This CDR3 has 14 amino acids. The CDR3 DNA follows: TGTGCCAGCATTAACCGGGGGGGTCCCCCTGAAGCTTTCTTT. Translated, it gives CASINRGGPPEAFF.

In DNA, the CDR3 is TGTGCCAGCAGCGTACAGGGGAACTATGGCTACACCTTC. It yields the protein CASSVQGNYGYTF. V is TRBV6-2 or TRBV6-3 and J is TRBJ1-2; 7 bases line up with TRBD1. With V trimmed by 6 bases and J by 2 bases, 3 bases remained unmatched. Germline V gives CDR1 MNHEY, CDR2 SVGEGT. The CDR3 extends over 13 amino acids.

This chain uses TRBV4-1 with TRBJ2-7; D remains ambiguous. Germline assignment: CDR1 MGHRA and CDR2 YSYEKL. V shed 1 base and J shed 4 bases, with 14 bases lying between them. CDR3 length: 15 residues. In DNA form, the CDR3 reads TGCGCCAGCAGCCAAGGTGCAGGTAAGGGATACGAGCAGTACTTC. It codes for CASSQGAGKGYEQYF.

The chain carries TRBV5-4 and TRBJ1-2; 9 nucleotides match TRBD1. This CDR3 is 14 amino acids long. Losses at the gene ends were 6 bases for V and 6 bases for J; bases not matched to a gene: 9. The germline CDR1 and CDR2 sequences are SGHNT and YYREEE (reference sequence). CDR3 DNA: TGTGCCAGCATCCGGGACAGGGTAGCTCATGGCTACACCTTC. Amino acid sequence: CASIRDRVAHGYTF.

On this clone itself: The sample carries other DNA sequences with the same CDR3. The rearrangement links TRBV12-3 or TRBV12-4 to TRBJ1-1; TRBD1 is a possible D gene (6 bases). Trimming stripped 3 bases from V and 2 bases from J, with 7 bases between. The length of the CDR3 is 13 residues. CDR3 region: CASSLTGNTEAFF. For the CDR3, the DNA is TGTGCCAGCAGTTTGACAGGAAACACTGAAGCTTTCTTT.

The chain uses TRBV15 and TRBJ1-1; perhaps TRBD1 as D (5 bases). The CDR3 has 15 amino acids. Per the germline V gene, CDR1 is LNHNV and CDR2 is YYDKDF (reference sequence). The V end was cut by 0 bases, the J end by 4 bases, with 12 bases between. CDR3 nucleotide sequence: TGTGCCACCAGCAGAGATAAGGTTAGGGGCACTGAAGCTTTCTTT. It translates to CATSRDKVRGTEAFF.

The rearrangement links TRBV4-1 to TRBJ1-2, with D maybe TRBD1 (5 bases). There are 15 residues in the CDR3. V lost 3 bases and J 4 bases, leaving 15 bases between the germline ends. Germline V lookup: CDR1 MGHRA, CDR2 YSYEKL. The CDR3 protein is CASSQVIGTGYGYTF. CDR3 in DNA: TGCGCCAGCAGCCAGGTGATCGGGACGGGCTATGGCTACACCTTC.

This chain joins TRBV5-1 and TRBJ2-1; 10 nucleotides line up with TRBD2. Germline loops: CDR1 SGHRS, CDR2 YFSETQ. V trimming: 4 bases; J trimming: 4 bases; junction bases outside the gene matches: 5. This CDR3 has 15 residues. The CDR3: CASSRNSGGYNEQFF. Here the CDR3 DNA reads TGCGCCAGCAGCCGTAATAGCGGGGGGTACAATGAGCAGTTCTTC.

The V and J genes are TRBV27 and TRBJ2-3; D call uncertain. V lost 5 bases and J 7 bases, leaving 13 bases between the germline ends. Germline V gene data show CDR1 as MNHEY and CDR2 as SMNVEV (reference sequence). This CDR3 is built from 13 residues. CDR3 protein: CASSHLGTYTQYF. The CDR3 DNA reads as TGTGCCAGCAGTCATCTGGGCACCTATACGCAGTATTTT.

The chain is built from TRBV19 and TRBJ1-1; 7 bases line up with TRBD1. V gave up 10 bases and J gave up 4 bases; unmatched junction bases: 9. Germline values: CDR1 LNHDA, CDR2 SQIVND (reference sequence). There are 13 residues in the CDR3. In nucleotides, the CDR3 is TGTGCCACCACACAGGGGCTAGGCACTGAAGCTTTCTTT. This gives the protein CATTQGLGTEAFF.

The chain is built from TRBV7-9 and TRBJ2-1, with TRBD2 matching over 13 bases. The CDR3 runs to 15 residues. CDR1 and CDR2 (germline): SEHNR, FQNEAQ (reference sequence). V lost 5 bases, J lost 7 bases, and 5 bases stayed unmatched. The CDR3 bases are TGTGCCAGCAGCCAAACTAGCGGGAGGGTAAATGAGCAGTTCTTC. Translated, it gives CASSQTSGRVNEQFF. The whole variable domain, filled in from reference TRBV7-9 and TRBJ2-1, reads DTGVSQNPRHKITKRGQNVTFRCDPISEHNRLYWYRQTLGQGPEFLTYFQNEAQLEKSRLLSDRFSAERPKGSFSTLEIQRTEQGDSAMYLCASSQTSGRVNEQFFGPGTRLTVL.

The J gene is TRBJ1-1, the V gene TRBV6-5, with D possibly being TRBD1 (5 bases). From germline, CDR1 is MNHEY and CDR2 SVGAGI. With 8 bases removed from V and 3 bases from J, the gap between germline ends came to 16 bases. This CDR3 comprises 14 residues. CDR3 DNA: TGTGCCAGCCTAAGGACCAGGGAGGACACTGAAGCTTTCTTT. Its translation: CASLRTREDTEAFF.

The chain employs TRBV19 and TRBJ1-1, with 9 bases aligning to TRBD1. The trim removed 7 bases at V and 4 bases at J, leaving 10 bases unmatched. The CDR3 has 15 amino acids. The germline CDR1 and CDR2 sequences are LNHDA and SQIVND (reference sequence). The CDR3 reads CASTQTGTGLTEAFF. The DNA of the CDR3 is TGTGCCAGTACCCAAACCGGGACAGGGCTCACTGAAGCTTTCTTT.

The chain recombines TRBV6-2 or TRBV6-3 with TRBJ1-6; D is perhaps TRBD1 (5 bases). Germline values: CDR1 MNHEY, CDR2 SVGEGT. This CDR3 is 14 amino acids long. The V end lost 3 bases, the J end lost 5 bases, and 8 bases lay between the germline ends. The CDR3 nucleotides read TGTGCCAGCAGTTATCTGGGGGATAATTCACCCCTCCACTTT. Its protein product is CASSYLGDNSPLHF.

In DNA form, the CDR3 reads TGTGCCAGCAGCTTGGAACAGGGGTTTTCTGATGGCTACACCTTC. It codes for CASSLEQGFSDGYTF. The gene calls are TRBV5-4 and TRBJ1-2; 7 nucleotides match TRBD1. The V segment lost 0 bases and the J segment 6 bases; nucleotides outside the gene matches: 8. Germline V gene sequence: CDR1 SGHNT, CDR2 YYREEE (reference sequence). The CDR3 is 15 residues long.

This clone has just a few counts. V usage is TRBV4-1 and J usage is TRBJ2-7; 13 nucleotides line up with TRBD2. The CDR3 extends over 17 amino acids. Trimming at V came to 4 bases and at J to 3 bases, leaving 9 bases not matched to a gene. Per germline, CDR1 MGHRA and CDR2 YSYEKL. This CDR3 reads CASSPSNRTSGSYEQYF. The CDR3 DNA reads TGCGCCAGCAGCCCCTCTAATCGGACTAGCGGGAGCTACGAGCAGTACTTC.

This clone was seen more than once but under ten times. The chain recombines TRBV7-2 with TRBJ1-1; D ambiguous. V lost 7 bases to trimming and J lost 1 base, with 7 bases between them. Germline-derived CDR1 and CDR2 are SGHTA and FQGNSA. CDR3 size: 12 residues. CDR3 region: CASTLRNTEAFF. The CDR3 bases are TGTGCCAGCACCCTCCGGAACACTGAAGCTTTCTTT. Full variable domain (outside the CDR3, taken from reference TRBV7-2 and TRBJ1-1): GAGVSQSPSNKVTEKGKDVELRCDPISGHTALYWYRQSLGQGLEFLIYFQGNSAPDKSGLPSDRFSAERTGGSVSTLTIQRTQQEDSAVYLCASTLRNTEAFFGQGTRLTVV.

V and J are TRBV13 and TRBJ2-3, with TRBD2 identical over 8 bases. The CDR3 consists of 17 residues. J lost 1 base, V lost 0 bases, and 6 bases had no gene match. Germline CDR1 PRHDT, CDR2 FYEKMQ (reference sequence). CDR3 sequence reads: CASSLGRLTSGTDTQYF. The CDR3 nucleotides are TGTGCCAGCAGCTTAGGCCGATTGACTAGCGGCACAGATACGCAGTATTTT.